Shown below are 18 T cell receptor beta chains from a single sample sequenced in a study of T cells in Graves' hyperthyroidism and ophthalmopathy. RNA transcripts were the template for amplifying TCR beta CDR3 regions. During a first-round RT-PCR of the TCR CDR3, the HTBI primer set was used. A single record per CDR3 protein comes from TCRdb applying MiXCR to the multiplex PCR reads. The data show 300,000 to 450,000 distinct CDR3 sequences, about 15% seen once. The sequenced material came from blood. Receptors originate from a woman in her 30s with Graves' hyperthyroidism that later progressed to Graves' ophthalmopathy.

This clonotype occurred many times. CDR3 amino acids: CASSLAGLGVQPQHF. The CDR3 nucleotides are TGTGCCAGCAGTTTAGCAGGGCTGGGTGTTCAGCCCCAGCATTTT. This sequence joins TRBV28 and TRBJ1-5; possibly TRBD1 for D (5 bases). The CDR3 extends over 15 amino acids. With 2 bases removed from V and 6 bases from J, the gap between germline ends came to 14 bases. Germline CDR1 and CDR2: MDHEN and SYDVKM. The variable domain in full, completed from reference TRBV28 and TRBJ1-5, reads DVKVTQSSRYLVKRTGEKVFLECVQDMDHENMFWYRQDPGLGLRLIYFSYDVKMKEKGDIPEGYSVSREKKERFSLILESASTNQTSMYLCASSLAGLGVQPQHFGDGTRLSIL.

This clonotype was counted a single time. Being one base from a much bigger clone, this may be a read error. The genes are TRBV10-1 and TRBJ2-5, with no clear D. The CDR3 loop spans 13 amino acids. Trimming pared 4 bases from V and 1 base from J, leaving 7 bases between. Looked up from germline, CDR1 is WNHNN and CDR2 is SYGVQD (reference sequence). In DNA, the CDR3 is TGCGCCAGCAGTGCAACCAGCCAAGAGACCCAGTACTTC. Translation gives CASSATSQETQYF.

The chain combines TRBV20-1 with TRBJ2-1; 8 nucleotides align to TRBD2. The germline CDR1 and CDR2 sequences are DFQATT and SNEGSKA (reference sequence). V lost 2 bases to trimming and J lost 3 bases; unmatched junction nucleotides: 9. This CDR3 region has 16 residues. CDR3 amino acids: CSARPAASGLYNEQFF. DNA of the CDR3: TGCAGTGCTAGACCCGCCGCTAGCGGGCTCTACAATGAGCAGTTCTTC.

This clonotype showed up many times. The chain has TRBV28 and TRBJ1-5, with TRBD1 as a possible D gene (5 bases). Germline V lookup: CDR1 MDHEN, CDR2 SYDVKM. V dropped 7 bases and J dropped 4 bases, with 8 bases sitting between them. The CDR3 covers 12 residues. DNA of the CDR3: TGTGCCAGCACCTCAGGGAATCAGCCCCAGCATTTT. Translated: CASTSGNQPQHF.

The chain employs TRBV19 and TRBJ1-5; D possibly corresponds to TRBD1 (6 bases). Germline loops: CDR1 LNHDA, CDR2 SQIVND (reference sequence). The germline V and J ends were trimmed by 3 bases and 0 bases, with 15 bases remaining between them. This CDR3 spans 17 amino acids. CDR3 sequence: CASSILSGADSNQPQHF. The CDR3 DNA is TGTGCCAGTAGTATTCTCTCAGGGGCCGATAGCAATCAGCCCCAGCATTTT. The whole variable domain, filled in from reference TRBV19 and TRBJ1-5, reads DGGITQSPKYLFRKEGQNVTLSCEQNLNHDAMYWYRQDPGQGLRLIYYSQIVNDFQKGDIAEGYSVSREKKESFPLTVTSAQKNPTAFYLCASSILSGADSNQPQHFGDGTRLSIL.

This clonotype was picked up many times. The J gene is TRBJ2-1, the V gene TRBV27, with TRBD1 matching 8 bases. V dropped 5 bases and J dropped 10; count of bases not matched to a gene: 10. The CDR3 runs to 14 residues. CDR1 is MNHEY, CDR2 SMNVEV, per germline (reference sequence). The CDR3 coding sequence is TGTGCCAGCAGTCCATTCCTCAGGGGGCTGGAGCAGTTCTTC. Its protein is CASSPFLRGLEQFF.

This clonotype occurred many times. The CDR3, as DNA: TGTGCCAGCATGACAGGGGGCATCTCCTACGAGCAGTACTTC. It codes for CASMTGGISYEQYF. J is TRBJ2-7 and V is TRBV28; 10 bases map to TRBD1. This CDR3 is built from 14 residues. Germline V gives CDR1 MDHEN, CDR2 SYDVKM. V was clipped by 7 bases and J by 0 bases; unmatched bases: 3.

This clonotype has more than one count but fewer than ten. The chain couples TRBV24-1 to TRBJ2-5; perhaps TRBD1 as D (6 bases). CDR3 length: 15 amino acids. V gave up 1 base and J gave up 4 bases, with 12 bases separating them. Per the germline V gene, CDR1 is KGHDR and CDR2 is SFDVKD. Here the CDR3 DNA reads TGTGCCACCAGTGATTTTAGAGGGGGAGTAGAGACCCAGTACTTC. This gives the protein CATSDFRGGVETQYF.

The chain employs TRBV27 and TRBJ1-2, with 9 bases identical to TRBD1. The CDR3 has 13 amino acids. Germline CDR1 reads MNHEY; CDR2 reads SMNVEV (reference sequence). The ends lost 5 bases at V and 8 bases at J; junction bases unmatched: 6. Here the CDR3 DNA reads TGTGCCAGCAGTCCACAGGGGGCGGAAGGCTACACCTTC. Amino acid sequence: CASSPQGAEGYTF.

This clonotype has at least ten counts. The rearrangement uses TRBV28 and TRBJ2-5; D not resolved. The germline V gene has CDR1 MDHEN and CDR2 SYDVKM. CDR3 length: 13 residues. V was shortened by 0 bases and J by 8 bases, with 10 bases between the two germline ends. The CDR3 DNA reads TGTGCCAGCAGTTTATGGCGGCCCGTAACCCAGTACTTC. As protein: CASSLWRPVTQYF. Full variable domain (remainder filled in from reference TRBV28 and TRBJ2-5): DVKVTQSSRYLVKRTGEKVFLECVQDMDHENMFWYRQDPGLGLRLIYFSYDVKMKEKGDIPEGYSVSREKKERFSLILESASTNQTSMYLCASSLWRPVTQYFGPGTRLLVL.

This clonotype has only a few counts. The chain is built from TRBV20-1 and TRBJ2-1; 7 bases match TRBD2. This CDR3 has 14 residues. CDR1 is DFQATT and CDR2 is SNEGSKA in the germline V gene (reference sequence). V was pared by 3 bases and J by 4 bases, with 6 bases of the junction left unmatched. The CDR3 reads CSASVSGGYNEQFF. CDR3 DNA sequence: TGCAGTGCTAGCGTTTCGGGAGGATACAATGAGCAGTTCTTC.

This clonotype has only a few counts. The chain recombines TRBV6-1 with TRBJ1-1, with D unclear. The CDR3 is made up of 13 amino acids. Germline V CDR1 and CDR2: MNHNS, SASEGT. Trimming shortened V by 2 bases and J by 4 bases, and 8 bases separated the two germline ends. CDR3 region: CASSEQGGTEAFF. The DNA of the CDR3 is TGTGCCAGCAGTGAACAAGGTGGCACTGAAGCTTTCTTT.

This clonotype came up a few times. The chain employs TRBV12-3 or TRBV12-4 and TRBJ1-1, with 7 bases that match TRBD1. The CDR3 is 14 residues long. The V segment lost 7 bases and the J segment 4 bases; nucleotides outside the gene matches: 9. The CDR3 DNA reads TGTGCCAGCAACAAAGGGGGCTCGACCACTGAAGCTTTCTTT. Translation: CASNKGGSTTEAFF.

The sample holds many counts of this clonotype. This sequence joins TRBV12-3 or TRBV12-4 and TRBJ2-1; 9 nucleotides line up with TRBD1. This CDR3 contains 15 residues. Trimming took 5 bases from V and 4 from J; bases not matched to a gene: 6. In DNA, the CDR3 is TGTGCCAGCAGTCCCCGGGACAGGGAATACAATGAGCAGTTCTTC. Translation: CASSPRDREYNEQFF.

As regards this clonotype: A read error may explain this, as a much larger clone is one base away. The chain uses TRBV18 and TRBJ1-1; 7 bases are a match to TRBD1. The CDR3 length is 15 residues. Germline CDR1 KGHSH, CDR2 LQKENI. The trim removed 4 bases at V and 1 base at J, leaving 6 bases unmatched. CDR3 residues: CASSLRTGTNTEAFF. The CDR3 DNA is TGTGCCAGCTCACTGCGGACAGGAACGAACACTGAAGCTTTCTTT.

This clonotype has only a few counts. The chain has TRBV7-9 and TRBJ2-5; no clear D. The germline V and J ends were trimmed by 5 bases and 5 bases, with 18 bases remaining between them. Germline V lookup: CDR1 SEHNR, CDR2 FQNEAQ (reference sequence). CDR3 length: 15 amino acids. This chain's CDR3 is CASSPILGRLETQYF. The DNA of the CDR3 is TGTGCCAGCAGCCCAATATTAGGGCGATTGGAGACCCAGTACTTC.

This clonotype was observed at least ten times. This chain uses TRBV2 with TRBJ1-2, with D tentatively TRBD1 (5 bases). The ends were cut back, 7 bases at V and 1 base at J, with 13 bases in the middle. This CDR3 region has 14 residues. The germline CDR1 and CDR2 sequences are SNHLY and FYNNEI. The CDR3 here is CASKDSDINYGYTF. The DNA for the CDR3 is TGTGCCAGCAAAGATTCGGACATTAACTATGGCTACACCTTC.

The chain joins TRBV5-6 to TRBJ1-1; the D is unclear. This CDR3 region has 13 residues. Germline CDR1 reads SGHDT; CDR2 reads YYEEEE. V shed 1 base and J shed 7 bases, with 11 bases lying between them. The DNA for the CDR3 is TGTGCCAGCAGCTTGCTCGAGGCGGGTGAAGCTTTCTTT. Protein sequence: CASSLLEAGEAFF.